What follows are 5 T cell receptor beta chains derived from one specimen sequenced in a study of molecular identifiers for immune sequencing clone quantification. Via MiXCR, TCRdb re-called the PCR reads, giving one row per CDR3 protein. The sample holds more than 550,000 distinct CDR3 sequences, approximately 24% seen once. The sample taken for sequencing was naive CD8+ T cells from blood, with Jurkat cell RNA spiked in. Subset specified: FACS-sorted CD8+CD4-CCR7+CD45RA+ naive T cells. The receptors originated from a human donor in good health. Some libraries in this study had Jurkat cell RNA spiked in.

Many counts were recorded for this clonotype. This rearrangement joins TRBV7-9 to TRBJ1-4; no clear D. V lost 5 bases and J 8 bases, leaving 12 bases between the germline ends. Germline-derived CDR1 and CDR2 are SEHNR and FQNEAQ (reference sequence). There are 13 residues in the CDR3. The CDR3 nucleotides are TGTGCCAGCAGCCCCCCGGCGGGGGAAAAACTGTTTTTT. Protein sequence: CASSPPAGEKLFF.

This clonotype was found a few times. V usage is TRBV10-3 and J usage is TRBJ2-3, with TRBD2 matching 10 bases. Germline V gene data show CDR1 as ENHRY and CDR2 as SYGVKD. The CDR3 is made up of 16 amino acids. The V segment lost 3 bases and the J segment 4 bases; nucleotides outside the gene matches: 7. The DNA for the CDR3 is TGTGCCATCAGTGACCCCACTAGCGGGAACGCAGATACGCAGTATTTT. It codes for CAISDPTSGNADTQYF.

This clonotype has ten or more counts. The chain employs TRBV9 and TRBJ2-7; no definite D call. Looked up from germline, CDR1 is SGDLS and CDR2 is YYNGEE. CDR3 length: 13 residues. The V gene lost 4 bases and the J gene lost 2 bases, with 10 bases spanning the gap. The CDR3 nucleotides are TGTGCCAGCAGCCCTATGCCTCCCTACGAGCAGTACTTC. It specifies CASSPMPPYEQYF.

Note on this clonotype: Compared with germline, one end of the junction differs, possibly owing to a read error. The J gene is TRBJ1-6, the V gene TRBV27; D perhaps matches TRBD1 (6 bases). CDR3 length: 13 amino acids. CDR1 MNHEY and CDR2 SMNVEV come from the germline V gene (reference sequence). As DNA, the CDR3 is TGTGTCAGCAGTCGGGGGCAAAATTCACCCCTCCACTTT. Amino acids: CVSSRGQNSPLHF.

This clonotype was seen many times. Given the absence of the conserved phenylalanine or tryptophan at the CDR3 end, a read error is likely. The limits of the CDR3 on the DNA are not certain, so only TCRdb's listed CDR3 is given. This chain uses TRBV23-1 with TRBJ1-4. TRBV23-1 has ORF status, its function being uncertain. The CDR3 is 11 amino acids in total, end residues counted. The CDR3: CASSPRRGDRV.